This T cell receptor beta chain stems from a study of blood T cell repertoires in COVID-19. Turning to the study itself: T cells, B-cell-depleted T cells, or PBMCs provided the cDNA or gDNA that served as material.

Assay used: immunoSEQ multiplex PCR; TCRdb lists only in-frame clones, some missing. The sample carries around 280,000 clones, around nine tenths recorded once. Trimming shortened V by 0 bases and J by 4 bases, and 14 bases separated the two germline ends. From germline, CDR1 is LGHNT and CDR2 FRNRAP. This CDR3 is 16 amino acids long. The participants were between roughly 18 and 100 years old and came from 24 US areas. Participants' reported clinical history set cohort assignment. For recovered donors of Cohort 3, there were two negative PCRs, clearance, or symptom resolution. This chain joins TRBV12-5 and TRBJ2-3; D is undetermined. The sample consisted of PBMCs or T cells enriched from blood (not recorded which). This receptor was taken from a woman in her 40s who had recovered from COVID-19. The chain's CDR3 is CASGLVQTDLADTQYF. The CDR3 DNA reads TGTGCTAGTGGTTTGGTACAGACCGACCTGGCAGATACGCAGTATTTT.